This T cell receptor (beta chain) is drawn from a study of CD8 T cells in Susac syndrome. The CDR3 totals 15 residues. Germline assignment: CDR1 DFQATT and CDR2 SNEGSKA (reference sequence). Between the trimmed V and J ends, which lost 4 bases and 5 bases, there was a span of 18 bases. While CD8+ and CD4+ T cells were isolated negatively, TEMRA cells were enriched by FACS. With random hexamers, reverse transcription was performed on about 0.5 to 1 ug of RNA. One entry per CDR3 protein results from TCRdb running MiXCR on the immunoSEQ multiplex PCR reads. The sample yields about 180,000 distinct CDR3 sequences, approximately 95% seen once.

The chain joins TRBV20-1 to TRBJ1-5; D might be TRBD1 (5 bases). The specimen sequenced was CD4+ T cells from PBMCs. This sequence originates from a human donor with multiple sclerosis. The CDR3 DNA sequence: TGCAGTGCTACCGCCGGGGCGGGACGCGATCAGCCCCAGCATTTT. It translates to CSATAGAGRDQPQHF.